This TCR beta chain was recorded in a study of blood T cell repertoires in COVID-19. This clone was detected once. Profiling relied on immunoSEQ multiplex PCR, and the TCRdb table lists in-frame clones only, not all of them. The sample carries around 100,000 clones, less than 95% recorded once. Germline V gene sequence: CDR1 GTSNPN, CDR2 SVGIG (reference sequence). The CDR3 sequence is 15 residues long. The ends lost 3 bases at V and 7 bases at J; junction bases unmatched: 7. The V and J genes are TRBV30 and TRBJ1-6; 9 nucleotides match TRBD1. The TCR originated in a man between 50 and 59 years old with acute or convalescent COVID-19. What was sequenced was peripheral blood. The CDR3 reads CAWREGDRENSPLHF. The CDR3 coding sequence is TGTGCCTGGAGAGAGGGGGACAGGGAAAATTCACCCCTCCACTTT. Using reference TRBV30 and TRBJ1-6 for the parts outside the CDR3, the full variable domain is SQTIHQWPATLVQPVGSPLSLECTVEGTSNPNLYWYRQAAGRGLQLLFYSVGIGQISSEVPQNLSASRPQDRQFILSSKKLLLSDSGFYLCAWREGDRENSPLHFGNGTRLTVT.